These 14 T cell receptor beta chains share one sample of origin, sequenced in a study of T cell responses to AZD1222 COVID-19 vaccine. Here immunoSEQ multiplex PCR was the method, and the copy in TCRdb shows in-frame clones only, minus some. The sample holds approximately 120,000 clones, roughly nine tenths seen once. Source: peripheral blood, taken on day 0 of AZD1222 vaccination. These receptors originate from an adult in good health.

V and J are TRBV15 and TRBJ2-7, with 9 bases that match TRBD1. Per the germline V gene, CDR1 is LNHNV and CDR2 is YYDKDF (reference sequence). V was pared by 3 bases and J by 3 bases, with 3 bases of the junction left unmatched. This CDR3 has 14 residues. The CDR3, as DNA: TGTGCCACCAGCAGCGGGGACAGGGTCTACGAGCAGTACTTC. The encoded protein is CATSSGDRVYEQYF.

The V gene is TRBV10-1, the J gene TRBJ2-4; tentatively, D is TRBD1 (6 bases). The CDR3 sequence is 13 residues long. Trimming removed 4 bases from V and 6 bases from J, with 10 bases in between. The germline V gene encodes CDR1 WNHNN and CDR2 SYGVQD (reference sequence). CDR3 in amino acids: CASSGIQGNIQYF. In DNA, the CDR3 is TGCGCCAGCAGTGGGATACAGGGAAACATTCAGTACTTC.

The CDR3 DNA reads TGTGCCAGCAGCCAAGGACCGAGGCCCTACCCCGGGGAGCTGTTTTTT. Protein sequence: CASSQGPRPYPGELFF. The chain recombines TRBV4-2 with TRBJ2-2; no firm D call. V was trimmed by 1 base and J by 6 bases, leaving 15 bases between them. This CDR3 spans 16 amino acids. Germline-derived CDR1 and CDR2 are LGHNA and YNFKEQ.

This clone was detected only a few times. This chain links TRBV12-3 or TRBV12-4 with TRBJ2-7; D not certain. Between the trimmed V and J ends, which lost 4 bases and 6 bases, there was a span of 7 bases. CDR3 length: 11 amino acids. As DNA, the CDR3 is TGTGCCAGCAGTTATATTGGCGAGCAGTACTTC. Amino acid sequence: CASSYIGEQYF.

J is TRBJ1-1 and V is TRBV14; D is unclear. V was trimmed by 2 bases and J by 2 bases, leaving 6 bases between them. This CDR3 is 13 amino acids long. Germline V CDR1 and CDR2: SGHDN, FVKESK. The CDR3 nucleotides read TGTGCCAGCAGCCAACAGCTTAACACTGAAGCTTTCTTT. Translated: CASSQQLNTEAFF. Filled out from reference TRBV14 and TRBJ1-1, the complete variable domain reads EAGVTQFPSHSVIEKGQTVTLRCDPISGHDNLYWYRRVMGKEIKFLLHFVKESKQDESGMPNNRFLAERTGGTYSTLKVQPAELEDSGVYFCASSQQLNTEAFFGQGTRLTVV.

The rearrangement links TRBV2 to TRBJ2-2; D is unresolved. The V gene lost 7 bases and the J gene lost 2 bases, with 8 bases spanning the gap. CDR1 and CDR2 from the germline V gene are SNHLY and FYNNEI. CDR3 length: 13 amino acids. This chain's CDR3 is CASTTGNTGELFF. The CDR3 nucleotides read TGTGCCAGCACGACCGGAAACACCGGGGAGCTGTTTTTT.

This chain uses TRBV10-1 with TRBJ2-5; D gene unclear. Germline V CDR1 and CDR2: WNHNN, SYGVQD (reference sequence). The CDR3 loop spans 13 amino acids. The germline V and J ends were trimmed by 0 bases and 5 bases, with 7 bases remaining between them. The CDR3: CASSESPGETQYF. The CDR3 DNA sequence: TGCGCCAGCAGTGAGTCGCCTGGGGAGACCCAGTACTTC.

V and J are TRBV11-3 and TRBJ2-2, with D uncertain. Trimming pared 4 bases from V and 0 bases from J, leaving 9 bases between. The CDR3 has 15 amino acids. Germline-derived CDR1 and CDR2 are SGHNT and YENEEA. CDR3 sequence (DNA): TGTGCCAGCAGCTCTCGACACTCGAACACCGGGGAGCTGTTTTTT. It translates to CASSSRHSNTGELFF.

J is TRBJ2-2 and V is TRBV9; TRBD2 aligns across 12 bases. This CDR3 has 18 amino acids. V was clipped by 0 bases and J by 4 bases; unmatched bases: 7. Germline V gene data show CDR1 as SGDLS and CDR2 as YYNGEE. The CDR3 DNA reads as TGTGCCAGCAGCGTAGCTAGCGGGAGGGAGGTCCGCACCGGGGAGCTGTTTTTT. Amino acid sequence: CASSVASGREVRTGELFF.

The V call is TRBV9, the J call TRBJ1-5; unclear D gene. The CDR3 is 13 residues long. Trimming removed 1 base from V and 5 bases from J, with 7 bases in between. In germline, CDR1 is SGDLS, CDR2 YYNGEE. The CDR3 nucleotides are TGTGCCAGCAGCGTAAGCCCCGATCAGCCCCAGCATTTT. It is translated as CASSVSPDQPQHF.

This clone was detected a few times. CDR3 sequence (DNA): TGTGCCAGCAGCCGTGACAGCCTCTTAACCTACGAGCAGTACTTC. It translates to CASSRDSLLTYEQYF. V gene TRBV11-2 combines with J gene TRBJ2-7, with D maybe TRBD1 (5 bases). V was shortened by 5 bases and J by 2 bases, with 16 bases between the two germline ends. CDR1 is SGHAT and CDR2 is FQNNGV in the germline V gene. The CDR3 length is 15 residues.

The V gene is TRBV11-2, the J gene TRBJ1-1; 10 bases fit TRBD1. Germline CDR1 is SGHAT and CDR2 is FQNNGV. Unmatched junction bases numbered 4, after V lost 8 bases and J lost 1 base. CDR3 length equals 14 residues. As DNA, the CDR3 is TGTGCCAGCCAGACAGGGGGCACGAACACTGAAGCTTTCTTT. This gives the protein CASQTGGTNTEAFF.

The chain has TRBV9 and TRBJ1-2, with D perhaps TRBD1 (5 bases). Trimming took off 0 bases at V and 7 bases at J, with 19 bases between the two ends. This CDR3 region has 16 residues. CDR1 is SGDLS and CDR2 is YYNGEE in the germline V gene. The CDR3 protein is CASSVALSQGHAGYTF. The DNA for the CDR3 is TGTGCCAGCAGCGTAGCCTTATCCCAAGGACACGCTGGCTACACCTTC.

As regards this clone: Within the sample, other DNA sequences also encode this same CDR3. The V call is TRBV19, the J call TRBJ2-1; 7 bases match TRBD1. The ends lost 7 bases at V and 0 bases at J; junction bases unmatched: 3. Germline V CDR1 and CDR2: LNHDA, SQIVND (reference sequence). The CDR3 totals 14 residues. The CDR3 sequence: CASTRDSSYNEQFF. The CDR3 nucleotides are TGTGCCAGTACCCGGGACAGCTCCTACAATGAGCAGTTCTTC.